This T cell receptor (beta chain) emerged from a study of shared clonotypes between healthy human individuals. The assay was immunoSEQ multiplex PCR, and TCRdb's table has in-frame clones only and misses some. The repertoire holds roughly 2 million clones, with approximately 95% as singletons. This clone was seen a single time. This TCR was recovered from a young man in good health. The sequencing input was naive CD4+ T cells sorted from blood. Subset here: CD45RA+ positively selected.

The CDR3 DNA follows: TGTGCCAGCAGCTTTATTAGCGGGAGCTCCTACGAGCAGTACTTC. It encodes CASSFISGSSYEQYF. The chain is built from TRBV7-2 and TRBJ2-7, with 9 bases matching TRBD2. This CDR3 region has 15 residues. CDR1 and CDR2 from the germline V gene are SGHTA and FQGNSA. V gave up 3 bases and J gave up 0 bases; unmatched junction bases: 3. Looking up the rest from reference TRBV7-2 and TRBJ2-7 gives the full variable domain: GAGVSQSPSNKVTEKGKDVELRCDPISGHTALYWYRQSLGQGLEFLIYFQGNSAPDKSGLPSDRFSAERTGGSVSTLTIQRTQQEDSAVYLCASSFISGSSYEQYFGPGTRLTVT.